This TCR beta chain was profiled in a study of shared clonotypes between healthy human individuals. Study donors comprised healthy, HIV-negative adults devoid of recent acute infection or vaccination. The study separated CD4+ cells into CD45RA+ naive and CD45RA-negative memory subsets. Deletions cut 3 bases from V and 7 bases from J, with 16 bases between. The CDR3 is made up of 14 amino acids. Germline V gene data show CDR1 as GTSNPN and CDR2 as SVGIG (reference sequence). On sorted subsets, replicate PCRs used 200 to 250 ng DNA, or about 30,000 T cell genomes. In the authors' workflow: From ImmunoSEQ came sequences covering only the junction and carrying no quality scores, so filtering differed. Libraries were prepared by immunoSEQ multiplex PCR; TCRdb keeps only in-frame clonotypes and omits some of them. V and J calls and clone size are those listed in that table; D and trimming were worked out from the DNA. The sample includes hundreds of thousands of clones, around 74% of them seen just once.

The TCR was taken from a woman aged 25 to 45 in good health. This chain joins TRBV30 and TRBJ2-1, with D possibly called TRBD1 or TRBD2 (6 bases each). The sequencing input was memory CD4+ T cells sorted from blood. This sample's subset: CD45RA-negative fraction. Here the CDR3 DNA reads TGTGCCTGGAGCAAGGGGGGAGGTGGGAATGAGCAGTTCTTC. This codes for CAWSKGGGGNEQFF.